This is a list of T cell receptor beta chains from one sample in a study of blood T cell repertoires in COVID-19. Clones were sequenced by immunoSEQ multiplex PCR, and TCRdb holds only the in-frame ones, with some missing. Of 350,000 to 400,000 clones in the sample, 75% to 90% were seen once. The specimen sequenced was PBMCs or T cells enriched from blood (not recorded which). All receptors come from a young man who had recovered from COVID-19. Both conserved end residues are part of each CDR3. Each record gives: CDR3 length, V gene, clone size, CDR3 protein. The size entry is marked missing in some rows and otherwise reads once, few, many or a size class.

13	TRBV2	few	CASRTGLNQPQHF
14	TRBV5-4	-	CASSLPGPKGKQYF
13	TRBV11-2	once	CASSFLGGGELFF
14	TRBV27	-	CASSPGIYGSPLHF
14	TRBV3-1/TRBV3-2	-	CASSREDGLYGYTF
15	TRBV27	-	CASSLFVRGTGELFF
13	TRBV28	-	CATTDRGYQPQHF
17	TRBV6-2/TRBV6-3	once	CASSFLFLALGNQPQHF
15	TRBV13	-	CASSSTDRATDTQYF
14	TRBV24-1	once	CATSVGFGKNIQYF
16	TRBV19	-	CASRTGVDSYNSPLHF
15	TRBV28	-	CASSLGLAGESEQFF
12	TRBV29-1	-	CSASGSSYEQFF
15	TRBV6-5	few	CASRLHRGLGTEAFF
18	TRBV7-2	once	CASSLSRVAGTEGEKLFF
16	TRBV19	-	CASSLRGGDSYNEQFF
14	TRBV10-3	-	CAISDAGRNQPQHF
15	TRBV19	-	CASSSTSGGSNEQFF
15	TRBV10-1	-	CASSPLSGSSYEQYF
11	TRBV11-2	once	CASGALGGYTF
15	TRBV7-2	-	CASSLSYSGNQPQHF
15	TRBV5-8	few	CASSLVAGGYNEQFF
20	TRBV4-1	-	CASSQELGPHFSAGANVLTF
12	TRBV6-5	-	CASSPRTGEAFF
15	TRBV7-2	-	CASSFLTSGANEQFF
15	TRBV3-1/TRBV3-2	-	CASSHSDRVVRGYTF
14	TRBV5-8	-	CASSLGQGLSEQYF
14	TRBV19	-	CASSITGANNEQFF
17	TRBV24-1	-	CATSDSGGGAITDTQYF
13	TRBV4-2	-	CASSRDFSYEQYF
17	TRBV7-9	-	CASSLQKVGGPNYGYTF
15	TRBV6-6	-	CASSSRGPYNSPLHF
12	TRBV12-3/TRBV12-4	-	CASSLRVEPQHF
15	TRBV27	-	CASSSSGGSYNEQFF
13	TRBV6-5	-	CASSYSQGYEQYF
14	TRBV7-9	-	CASRPTDRNYGYTF
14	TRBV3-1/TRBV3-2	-	CTSSQEQSNEKLFF
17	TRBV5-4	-	CASSLIPGMTGKLGYTF
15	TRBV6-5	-	CASRDRQGRYNEQFF
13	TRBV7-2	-	CASSSGQNEKLFF
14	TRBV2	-	CASSIISGEGGYTF
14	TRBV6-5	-	CASSYSTASQPQHF
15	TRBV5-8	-	CASRSVGQSKGEQYF
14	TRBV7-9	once	CASSPRQYTDTQYF
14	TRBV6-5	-	CASSYGGRNNEQFF
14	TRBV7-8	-	CASSLVRRVTEAFF
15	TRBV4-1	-	CASSQGEGPGNTIYF
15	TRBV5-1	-	CASSLSPSGESEQYF
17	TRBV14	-	CASSQVSWAGAYNEQFF
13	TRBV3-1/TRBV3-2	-	CASSQDGGGGYTF
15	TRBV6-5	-	CASSWTSGSSGELFF
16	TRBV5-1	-	CASSLDLDRGFYEQYF
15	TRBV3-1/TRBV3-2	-	CASSQGSLIPNEQFF